Presented here are 23 T cell receptor beta chains from one specimen sequenced in a study of cytomegalovirus exposure and HLA in healthy donors. 60 Vbeta and 13 Jbeta primers were used in PCR. Method: immunoSEQ multiplex PCR; TCRdb's copy keeps in-frame clones and lacks some. The sample holds fewer than 200,000 clones, 65% to 90% seen once. The sequencing input was PBMCs. These receptors all stem from a male donor in good health and CMV-seronegative.

This chain connects TRBV18 to TRBJ2-2; the D gene is possibly TRBD1 (5 bases). The CDR3 sequence is 17 residues long. From germline, CDR1 is KGHSH and CDR2 LQKENI. V dropped 1 base and J dropped 4 bases, with 16 bases sitting between them. CDR3 sequence: CASSPLPGKTSTGELFF. The DNA for the CDR3 is TGTGCCAGCTCACCACTTCCAGGGAAGACTTCCACCGGGGAGCTGTTTTTT.

This chain joins TRBV12-5 and TRBJ1-2, with 8 bases fitting TRBD1. Per germline, CDR1 LGHNT and CDR2 FRNRAP. V was pared by 5 bases and J by 2 bases, with 4 bases of the junction left unmatched. This CDR3 is 14 amino acids long. The CDR3 coding sequence is TGTGCTAGTGGTCAAAGGACAGGGAACTATGGCTACACCTTC. Amino acids: CASGQRTGNYGYTF. Filled out from reference TRBV12-5 and TRBJ1-2, the complete variable domain reads DARVTQTPRHKVTEMGQEVTMRCQPILGHNTVFWYRQTMMQGLELLAYFRNRAPLDDSGMPKDRFSAEMPDATLATLKIQPSEPRDSAVYFCASGQRTGNYGYTFGSGTRLTVV.

The chain is built from TRBV11-2 and TRBJ1-1; no clear D. Germline lookup yields CDR1 SGHAT and CDR2 FQNNGV. The CDR3 runs to 13 residues. The V gene lost 0 bases and the J gene lost 11 bases, with 13 bases spanning the gap. CDR3 residues: CASSLERLLAAFF. DNA for the CDR3: TGTGCCAGCAGCTTAGAGAGGTTATTAGCGGCTTTCTTT.

This rearrangement joins TRBV6-1 to TRBJ2-1; tentative D call: TRBD2 (6 bases). Per germline, CDR1 MNHNS and CDR2 SASEGT. The V end lost 3 bases, the J end lost 8 bases, and 26 bases lay between the germline ends. The CDR3 spans 18 residues. The CDR3 loop is CASSESDDGTYLLHEQFF. Here the CDR3 DNA reads TGTGCCAGCAGTGAGTCCGATGACGGGACTTACCTCCTCCATGAGCAGTTCTTC.

The J gene is TRBJ1-1, the V gene TRBV15; 9 nucleotides match TRBD1. This CDR3 is built from 15 residues. V shed 3 bases, J shed 5 bases, and the junction held 7 bases outside the gene matches. The germline gives CDR1 LNHNV, CDR2 YYDKDF (reference sequence). This CDR3 reads CATSRGQGRGTEAFF. The CDR3 DNA reads TGTGCCACCAGCAGGGGACAGGGTAGAGGAACTGAAGCTTTCTTT.

This chain links TRBV7-6 with TRBJ1-5; D ambiguous. The germline gives CDR1 SGHVS, CDR2 FNYEAQ. The CDR3 totals 14 residues. V was trimmed by 4 bases and J by 0 bases, leaving 7 bases between them. CDR3 coding DNA: TGTGCCAGCAGCTCCCAGTATAGCAATCAGCCCCAGCATTTT. Protein product: CASSSQYSNQPQHF.

The rearrangement uses TRBV29-1 and TRBJ2-5, with TRBD2 matching over 7 bases. V was pared by 3 bases and J by 1 base, with 8 bases of the junction left unmatched. The V gene's germline CDR1 is SQVTM and CDR2 ANQGSEA. There are 15 residues in the CDR3. In nucleotides, the CDR3 is TGCAGCGTTGAGGCCCGCGGGGAGGGCCAAGAGACCCAGTACTTC. Translation gives CSVEARGEGQETQYF.

This clone has a single count. The gene calls are TRBV19 and TRBJ1-5; TRBD1 agrees at 10 bases. This CDR3 is 17 amino acids long. J gave up 3 bases and V 5 bases, and 10 bases lay outside the gene matches. Germline CDR1 and CDR2: LNHDA and SQIVND (reference sequence). The CDR3 spells CASSVVSGTGANQPQHF. The CDR3 DNA sequence: TGTGCCAGTAGTGTAGTCTCCGGGACAGGGGCCAATCAGCCCCAGCATTTT.

This sequence joins TRBV15 and TRBJ1-6, with 7 bases lining up with TRBD1. In germline, CDR1 is LNHNV, CDR2 YYDKDF (reference sequence). Germline trimming cut 1 base from V and 10 bases from J; bases unmatched to any gene: 7. The CDR3 loop spans 15 amino acids. The CDR3 DNA follows: TGTGCCACCAGCAGAGTACAGGGGTTAGGCTCACCCCTCCACTTT. It yields the protein CATSRVQGLGSPLHF.

There are a few counts of this clone. The chain carries TRBV19 and TRBJ1-4; TRBD1 matches at 9 bases. The CDR3 has 14 amino acids. Looked up from germline, CDR1 is LNHDA and CDR2 is SQIVND (reference sequence). After removal of 8 bases from V and 4 bases from J, the junction contained 5 bases not matched to a gene. DNA of the CDR3: TGTGCCAGTCGCCGACAGGGGGATAATGAAAAACTGTTTTTT. Its protein product is CASRRQGDNEKLFF. The variable domain in full, completed from reference TRBV19 and TRBJ1-4, reads DGGITQSPKYLFRKEGQNVTLSCEQNLNHDAMYWYRQDPGQGLRLIYYSQIVNDFQKGDIAEGYSVSREKKESFPLTVTSAQKNPTAFYLCASRRQGDNEKLFFGSGTQLSVL.

The rearrangement links TRBV27 to TRBJ1-2, with 8 bases fitting TRBD1. Germline CDR1 MNHEY, CDR2 SMNVEV (reference sequence). Trimming cost V 5 bases and J 2 bases; bases outside gene matches: 7. The CDR3 extends over 15 amino acids. The CDR3 is CASSPWTGPNYGYTF. CDR3 DNA: TGTGCCAGCAGTCCATGGACAGGGCCGAACTATGGCTACACCTTC.

This clone occurred a few times. Other DNA sequences within the sample encode an identical CDR3. This sequence joins TRBV11-2 and TRBJ1-1, with D possibly TRBD1 on 6 matching bases. Deletions cut 5 bases from V and 4 bases from J, with 14 bases between. The CDR3 contains 14 residues. Per germline, CDR1 SGHAT and CDR2 FQNNGV. This chain's CDR3 is CASSPWGGGTEAFF. The CDR3 coding sequence is TGTGCCAGCAGCCCCTGGGGAGGGGGCACTGAAGCTTTCTTT.

This chain links TRBV6-1 with TRBJ1-1, with 8 bases identical to TRBD1. This CDR3 has 15 amino acids. Germline assignment: CDR1 MNHNS and CDR2 SASEGT. V shed 4 bases and J 7 bases; nucleotides not matched to a gene: 11. The CDR3 reads CASSGWGTGDYEAFF. The CDR3 bases are TGTGCCAGCAGTGGATGGGGGACAGGCGATTATGAAGCTTTCTTT.

This chain uses TRBV19 with TRBJ2-7, with 9 nucleotides matching TRBD1. The V and J ends lost 5 bases and 7 bases, in that order; junction bases with no gene match: 9. This CDR3 has 14 amino acids. Germline loops: CDR1 LNHDA, CDR2 SQIVND (reference sequence). The CDR3 is CASSQQGATGEQYF. The CDR3 region has the DNA TGTGCCAGTAGTCAACAGGGGGCTACGGGGGAGCAGTACTTC.

This clone was detected a few times. The rearrangement links TRBV5-1 to TRBJ1-3; D call uncertain. Germline-derived CDR1 and CDR2 are SGHRS and YFSETQ. The length of the CDR3 is 16 residues. Trimming stripped 3 bases from V and 3 bases from J, with 16 bases between. CDR3 region: CASSSTPGSLGNTIYF. The CDR3 nucleotides are TGCGCCAGCAGCTCTACCCCGGGGTCCCTTGGAAACACCATATATTTT.

This chain links TRBV7-8 with TRBJ2-1, with D uncertain. This CDR3 spans 13 amino acids. V shed 1 base and J shed 8 bases, with 9 bases lying between them. CDR1 and CDR2 from the germline V gene are SGHVS and FQNEAQ. The chain's CDR3 is CASSLVITDEQFF. The CDR3 DNA sequence: TGTGCCAGCAGCTTAGTAATAACGGATGAGCAGTTCTTC.

The rearrangement uses TRBV11-3 and TRBJ2-7; D uncertain. V was cut by 4 bases and J by 3 bases, with 10 bases left in between. This CDR3 region has 13 residues. The germline V gene encodes CDR1 SGHNT and CDR2 YENEEA. The CDR3 bases are TGTGCCAGCAGCTCTCCTTTATTCTACGAGCAGTACTTC. This encodes CASSSPLFYEQYF.

The J gene is TRBJ1-5, the V gene TRBV18, with 11 bases matching TRBD1. The length of the CDR3 is 15 residues. The junction had 3 bases not matched to a gene; V was cut back by 3 bases and J by 5 bases. In germline, CDR1 is KGHSH, CDR2 LQKENI. In nucleotides, the CDR3 is TGTGCCAGCTCACCGGCGGGACAGGGGGATCAGCCCCAGCATTTT. Its protein product is CASSPAGQGDQPQHF.

The chain uses TRBV5-5 and TRBJ2-5, with 7 positions matching TRBD2. The assigned J gene may be wrong: the sequence end matches TRBJ2-7 better. The V gene's germline CDR1 is SGHKS and CDR2 YYEKEE (reference sequence). This CDR3 region has 14 residues. The CDR3 coding sequence is TGTGCCAGCAGCTTAACAGCGGGGCTTTACGAGCAGTACTTC. Translating it yields CASSLTAGLYEQYF.

This clone was seen only a few times. Here the CDR3 reads CASSYTPTHSNQPQHF. DNA of the CDR3: TGTGCCAGCAGTTATACACCAACCCATAGCAATCAGCCCCAGCATTTT. The gene calls are TRBV6-6 and TRBJ1-5; D is unclear. The V gene lost 3 bases and the J gene lost 0 bases, with 12 bases spanning the gap. The CDR3 runs to 16 residues. Per germline, CDR1 MNHNY and CDR2 SVGAGI (reference sequence).

The chain links TRBV25-1 to TRBJ1-1; possible D gene TRBD1, 5 bases. CDR3 length equals 12 residues. CDR1 is MGHDK and CDR2 is SYGVNS in the germline V gene. Trimming took 5 bases from V and 5 from J, leaving 9 bases between them. The chain's CDR3 is CASSWGRTEAFF. In DNA form, the CDR3 reads TGTGCCAGCAGTTGGGGCCGGACTGAAGCTTTCTTT.

The V and J genes are TRBV10-1 and TRBJ1-2, with 7 bases fitting TRBD1. Germline V CDR1 and CDR2: WNHNN, SYGVQD (reference sequence). CDR3 length equals 14 residues. With V trimmed by 6 bases and J by 0 bases, 4 bases remained unmatched. This CDR3 is CASSPGTANYGYTF. The CDR3 nucleotides are TGCGCCAGCAGCCCCGGGACAGCTAACTATGGCTACACCTTC.

The chain joins TRBV19 to TRBJ2-2; D gene unclear. The CDR3 consists of 15 residues. CDR1 and CDR2 from the germline V gene are LNHDA and SQIVND (reference sequence). V was pared by 7 bases and J by 3 bases, with 15 bases between. In nucleotides, the CDR3 is TGTGCCAGTATGCGTGCGGCCGCGGACACCGGGGAGCTGTTTTTT. This translates into CASMRAAADTGELFF. The full variable domain, rest sourced from reference TRBV19 and TRBJ2-2, is DGGITQSPKYLFRKEGQNVTLSCEQNLNHDAMYWYRQDPGQGLRLIYYSQIVNDFQKGDIAEGYSVSREKKESFPLTVTSAQKNPTAFYLCASMRAAADTGELFFGEGSRLTVL.